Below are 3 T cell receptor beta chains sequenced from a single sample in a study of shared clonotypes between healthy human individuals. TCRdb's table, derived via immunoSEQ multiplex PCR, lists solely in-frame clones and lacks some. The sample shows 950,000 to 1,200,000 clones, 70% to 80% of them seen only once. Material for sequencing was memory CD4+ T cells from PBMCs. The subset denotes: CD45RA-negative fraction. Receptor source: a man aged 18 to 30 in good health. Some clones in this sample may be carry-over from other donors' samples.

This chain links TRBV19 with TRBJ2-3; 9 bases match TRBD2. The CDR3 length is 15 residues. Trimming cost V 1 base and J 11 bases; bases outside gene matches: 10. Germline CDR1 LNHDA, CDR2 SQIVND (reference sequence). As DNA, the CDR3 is TGTGCCAGTAGTATAGTAGCGGGAGACACCTTCGGGCAGTATTTT. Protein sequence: CASSIVAGDTFGQYF. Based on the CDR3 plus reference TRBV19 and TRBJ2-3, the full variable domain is DGGITQSPKYLFRKEGQNVTLSCEQNLNHDAMYWYRQDPGQGLRLIYYSQIVNDFQKGDIAEGYSVSREKKESFPLTVTSAQKNPTAFYLCASSIVAGDTFGQYFGPGTRLTVL.

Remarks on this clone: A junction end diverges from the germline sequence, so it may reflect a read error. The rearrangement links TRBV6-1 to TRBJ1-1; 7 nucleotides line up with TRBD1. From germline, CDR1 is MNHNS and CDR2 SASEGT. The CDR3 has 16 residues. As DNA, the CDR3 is TGTGCCATCAGTGAACCAAACAGGGGCCTCAACACTGAAGCTTTCTTT. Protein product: CAISEPNRGLNTEAFF.

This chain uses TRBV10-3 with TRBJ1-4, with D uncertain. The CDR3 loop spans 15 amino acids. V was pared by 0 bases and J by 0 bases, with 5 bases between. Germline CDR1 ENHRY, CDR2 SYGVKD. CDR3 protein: CAISESTATNEKLFF. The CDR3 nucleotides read TGTGCCATCAGTGAGTCCACAGCAACTAATGAAAAACTGTTTTTT.